The TCR beta chain under discussion was sequenced for a study of beta chain features in type 1 diabetes. Overall study: Sorted cells, roughly 100,000,000 in number, were examined across all samples. Study-wide findings and caveats: Still unanswered here is whether HLA type influences TCRB rearrangement. When Type 1 diabetes patients were examined, their TCRB CDR3s proved moderately but significantly shorter in all four CD4+ subsets.

As every portion of the isolated RNA was reverse transcribed, the sequencing read expressed TCRB transcripts. Measured with immunoSEQ multiplex PCR; TCRdb has only the in-frame clones, and not every one. The data show hundreds of thousands of clones, with roughly a sixth seen just once and about 0.097% held by the top ten. The table lists this clone with a few counts. The antigen remains unidentified. The V gene lost 0 bases and the J gene lost 2 bases, with 9 bases spanning the gap. CDR1 is SGDLS, CDR2 YYNGEE, per germline. CDR3 size: 14 residues. The specimen sequenced was naive CD4+ T cells from blood. The chain recombines TRBV9 with TRBJ2-7, with a possible D match to TRBD1 (5 bases). This clonotype was obtained from a man between 18 and 29 years old in good health. In nucleotides, the CDR3 is TGTGCCAGCAGCGTAGATGGCAGGGCCTACGAGCAGTACTTC. Encoded protein: CASSVDGRAYEQYF.